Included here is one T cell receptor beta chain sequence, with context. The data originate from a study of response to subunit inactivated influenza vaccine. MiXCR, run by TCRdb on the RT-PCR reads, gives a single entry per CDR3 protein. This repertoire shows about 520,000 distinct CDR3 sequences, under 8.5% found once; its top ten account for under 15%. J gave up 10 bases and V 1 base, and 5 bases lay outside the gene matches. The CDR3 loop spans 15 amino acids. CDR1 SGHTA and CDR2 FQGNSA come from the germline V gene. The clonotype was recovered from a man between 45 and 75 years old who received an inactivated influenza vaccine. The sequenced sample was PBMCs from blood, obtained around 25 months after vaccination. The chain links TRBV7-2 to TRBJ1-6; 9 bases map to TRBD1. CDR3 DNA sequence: TGTGCCAGCAGCTTAGGCGGGACAGGGCAATCACCCCTCCACTTT. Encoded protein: CASSLGGTGQSPLHF. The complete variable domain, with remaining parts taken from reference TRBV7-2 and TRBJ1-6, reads GAGVSQSPSNKVTEKGKDVELRCDPISGHTALYWYRQSLGQGLEFLIYFQGNSAPDKSGLPSDRFSAERTGGSVSTLTIQRTQQEDSAVYLCASSLGGTGQSPLHFGNGTRLTVT.